The 18 T cell receptor beta chains below were found in one sample sequenced in a study of HIV-infected patients and healthy controls. cDNA was made from roughly 500 ng RNA using alpha and beta constant primers. Using multiplexing indices, alpha and beta chain libraries were generated apart by chain-specific third strand synthesis. MiXCR, run by TCRdb on the 5' RACE reads, gives a single entry per CDR3 protein. The table lists over 8,000 distinct CDR3 sequences, 6.5% to 10% of them singletons. All unsorted peripheral T cells were captured because whole blood was used without fractionation. The sequenced sample was blood. All receptors derive from an adult in good health.

This clonotype was picked up many times. The V and J genes are TRBV2 and TRBJ1-5, with D possibly TRBD1 on 6 matching bases. Trimming took 6 bases from V and 4 from J, leaving 10 bases between them. This CDR3 is built from 13 residues. The germline CDR1 and CDR2 sequences are SNHLY and FYNNEI. Here the CDR3 DNA reads TGTGCCAGCAGGCGGGACATGAATCAGCCCCAGCATTTT. It codes for CASRRDMNQPQHF.

This clonotype was detected many times. The chain employs TRBV12-5 and TRBJ1-2, with a weak D call TRBD1 (5 bases). Germline CDR1 LGHNT, CDR2 FRNRAP. CDR3 length: 15 residues. V was shortened by 0 bases and J by 5 bases, with 13 bases between the two germline ends. In DNA form, the CDR3 reads TGTGCTAGTGGTTTGGTAAGGCCAGGGAGGTATGGCTACACCTTC. It yields the protein CASGLVRPGRYGYTF. Supplemented by reference TRBV12-5 and TRBJ1-2, the full variable domain reads DARVTQTPRHKVTEMGQEVTMRCQPILGHNTVFWYRQTMMQGLELLAYFRNRAPLDDSGMPKDRFSAEMPDATLATLKIQPSEPRDSAVYFCASGLVRPGRYGYTFGSGTRLTVV.

This clonotype was seen many times. V is TRBV20-1 and J is TRBJ1-2; possible D gene TRBD1, 5 bases. CDR1 and CDR2 (germline): DFQATT, SNEGSKA (reference sequence). The CDR3 consists of 13 residues. V shed 0 bases and J shed 2 bases, with 7 bases lying between them. The chain's CDR3 is CSAREEGNYGYTF. The CDR3 nucleotides read TGCAGTGCTAGAGAGGAGGGGAACTATGGCTACACCTTC.

This clonotype appeared many times. The rearrangement links TRBV12-3 or TRBV12-4 to TRBJ2-1, with 9 bases lining up with TRBD2. Germline trimming cut 6 bases from V and 7 bases from J; bases unmatched to any gene: 7. The CDR3 contains 14 residues. The CDR3 DNA follows: TGTGCCAGCAGCCGCGGGGGGGCCCGGAATGAGCAGTTCTTC. Its translation is CASSRGGARNEQFF.

This clonotype ranks as medium-sized (0.01 to 0.1%). The genes are TRBV6-1 and TRBJ2-3, with 8 bases fitting TRBD2. This CDR3 region has 13 residues. V was clipped by 5 bases and J by 6 bases; unmatched bases: 4. Germline V gives CDR1 MNHNS, CDR2 SASEGT. CDR3 residues: CASSSGGADTQYF. CDR3 DNA sequence: TGTGCCAGCAGTTCCGGGGGGGCGGATACGCAGTATTTT.

Many counts were recorded for this clonotype. The J gene is TRBJ1-3, the V gene TRBV11-2, with D uncertain. CDR3 length: 14 residues. V dropped 4 bases and J dropped 0 bases, with 7 bases sitting between them. Germline CDR1 SGHAT, CDR2 FQNNGV. The DNA of the CDR3 is TGTGCCAGCAGCTCCACCAGCTCTGGAAACACCATATATTTT. Translating gives CASSSTSSGNTIYF.

This clonotype is medium-sized (0.01 to 0.1%) by share. The chain uses TRBV20-1 and TRBJ1-1; 7 positions agree with TRBD1. The length of the CDR3 is 14 residues. Unmatched junction bases numbered 5, after V lost 3 bases and J lost 1 base. Germline V CDR1 and CDR2: DFQATT, SNEGSKA (reference sequence). In DNA form, the CDR3 reads TGCAGTGCTAGGGCAGGGGGATCGAACACTGAAGCTTTCTTT. This encodes CSARAGGSNTEAFF.

This clonotype was counted only a few times. The chain uses TRBV7-9 and TRBJ2-3, with D perhaps TRBD1 (5 bases). The CDR3 extends over 14 amino acids. Germline-derived CDR1 and CDR2 are SEHNR and FQNEAQ (reference sequence). Trimming took off 5 bases at V and 3 bases at J, with 12 bases between the two ends. The CDR3 DNA reads as TGTGCCAGCAGCCCGAGCGACAGAACAGATACGCAGTATTTT. This sequence encodes CASSPSDRTDTQYF.

Within the sample, this clonotype is medium-sized. This rearrangement joins TRBV19 to TRBJ1-4; D not certain. V dropped 10 bases and J dropped 0 bases, with 18 bases sitting between them. This CDR3 comprises 16 residues. Germline V gene sequence: CDR1 LNHDA, CDR2 SQIVND (reference sequence). The CDR3: CATLPWASATNEKLFF. The CDR3, as DNA: TGTGCCACCCTTCCTTGGGCCTCTGCAACTAATGAAAAACTGTTTTTT.

This clonotype was detected ten times or more. The chain employs TRBV6-5 and TRBJ2-7, with D hard to call. V dropped 7 bases and J dropped 0 bases, with 13 bases sitting between them. The CDR3 has 14 amino acids. Germline CDR1 is MNHEY and CDR2 is SVGAGI. The CDR3 bases are TGTGCCAGCACTAGGACCGTGAGCTCCTACGAGCAGTACTTC. It is translated as CASTRTVSSYEQYF.

This clonotype is medium-sized by share. The chain couples TRBV4-2 to TRBJ2-3; TRBD2 matches at 11 bases. Germline V gives CDR1 LGHNA, CDR2 YNFKEQ. The length of the CDR3 is 16 residues. With 0 bases clipped from V and 4 bases from J, the junction kept 3 bases outside the gene matches. The CDR3 region is CASSQENSGGADTQYF. The CDR3 DNA follows: TGTGCCAGCAGCCAAGAGAATAGCGGGGGGGCAGATACGCAGTATTTT.

This clonotype was seen repeatedly, ten times or more. The chain has TRBV15 and TRBJ1-1, with D possibly matching TRBD1 (6 bases). CDR1 and CDR2 (germline): LNHNV, YYDKDF (reference sequence). The ends were cut back, 0 bases at V and 3 bases at J, with 11 bases in the middle. The CDR3 spans 15 residues. The CDR3 DNA follows: TGTGCCACCAGCAGAGACCGGGACACGGACACTGAAGCTTTCTTT. This sequence encodes CATSRDRDTDTEAFF. The full variable domain, rest sourced from reference TRBV15 and TRBJ1-1, is DAMVIQNPRYQVTQFGKPVTLSCSQTLNHNVMYWYQQKSSQAPKLLFHYYDKDFNNEADTPDNFQSRRPNTSFCFLDIRSPGLGDTAMYLCATSRDRDTDTEAFFGQGTRLTVV.

Within the sample, this clonotype is medium-sized. The chain has TRBV19 and TRBJ2-3, with no clear D. Trimming cost V 5 bases and J 0 bases, with 12 bases left between them. The CDR3 has 15 amino acids. Per germline, CDR1 LNHDA and CDR2 SQIVND (reference sequence). The CDR3 DNA sequence: TGTGCCAGTAGTCCCTGGACGTCTAGCACAGATACGCAGTATTTT. Translating gives CASSPWTSSTDTQYF.

The sample holds many counts of this clonotype. The CDR3 DNA follows: TGCAGTGCTAGATCGGGACAGGGCCACACCATATATTTT. This encodes CSARSGQGHTIYF. This chain links TRBV20-1 with TRBJ1-3; 9 bases are a match to TRBD1. CDR3 length: 13 amino acids. Trimming at V came to 2 bases and at J to 8 bases, leaving 4 bases not matched to a gene. Germline loops: CDR1 DFQATT, CDR2 SNEGSKA (reference sequence).

This clonotype rates as medium-sized. V is TRBV7-9 and J is TRBJ2-1, with D unresolved. The CDR3 runs to 14 residues. The V gene's germline CDR1 is SEHNR and CDR2 FQNEAQ (reference sequence). Trimming pared 7 bases from V and 1 base from J, leaving 11 bases between. CDR3 loop: CASTTSGSYNEQFF. The CDR3 DNA reads TGTGCCAGCACCACGTCCGGGTCCTACAATGAGCAGTTCTTC.

This clonotype qualifies as medium-sized (0.01 to 0.1%). V and J are TRBV7-9 and TRBJ1-6; TRBD1 matches at 10 bases. Germline V gives CDR1 SEHNR, CDR2 FQNEAQ (reference sequence). J gave up 7 bases and V 4 bases, and 7 bases lay outside the gene matches. CDR3 size: 16 residues. CDR3 DNA: TGTGCCAGCAGCTCTACCGGGACAGGGGAGAATTCACCCCTCCACTTT. Amino acid sequence: CASSSTGTGENSPLHF.

This clonotype appeared many times. This rearrangement joins TRBV11-2 to TRBJ2-5; D perhaps matches TRBD2 (6 bases). V was trimmed by 1 base and J by 5 bases, leaving 14 bases between them. This CDR3 region has 15 residues. CDR1 SGHAT and CDR2 FQNNGV come from the germline V gene. This CDR3 is CASSLVPTSSETQYF. CDR3 coding DNA: TGTGCCAGCAGCTTAGTCCCCACTAGCAGCGAGACCCAGTACTTC.

This clonotype appeared many times. This chain links TRBV19 with TRBJ1-2, with D hard to call. The CDR3 consists of 15 residues. Germline loops: CDR1 LNHDA, CDR2 SQIVND (reference sequence). Trimming pared 5 bases from V and 5 bases from J, leaving 18 bases between. This CDR3 reads CASSPRREEAYGYTF. As DNA, the CDR3 is TGTGCCAGTAGTCCCCGACGGGAGGAGGCTTATGGCTACACCTTC.